The present T cell receptor beta chain was sequenced within a study of blood T cell repertoires in COVID-19. About the research overall: COVID-19 samples, acute and convalescent, were from the United States, Italy and Spain.

The authors' processing: Using reference gene primer amplification, nucleated cell counts were estimated. Using immunoSEQ multiplex PCR, the repertoire was profiled, and TCRdb retains in-frame clones only, with some absent. V, J and clone size were drawn from that table, and D and trimming were deduced from the DNA. Here the sample spans 50,000 to 75,000 clones, around 87% being singletons. V shed 6 bases and J shed 8 bases, with 14 bases lying between them. This CDR3 spans 14 amino acids. The germline CDR1 and CDR2 sequences are MNHEY and SVGAGI. Material: peripheral blood. J is TRBJ1-6 and V is TRBV6-5; D is possibly TRBD1 (6 bases). The clonotype originates from a man between 60 and 75 years old with acute or convalescent COVID-19. For the CDR3, the DNA is TGTGCCAGCAGCCCACAGGGTTATCATTCACCCCTCCACTTT. The encoded protein is CASSPQGYHSPLHF.